These 19 T cell receptor beta chains share one sample of origin, sequenced in a study of cytomegalovirus exposure and HLA in healthy donors. 13 Jbeta primers and 60 Vbeta primers were used for the PCR. The table came from immunoSEQ multiplex PCR; TCRdb's copy has only in-frame clones and leaves some out. Its clone listing holds around 140,000 clones. The sample taken for sequencing was PBMCs. The receptors were gathered from a man younger than 35 in good health and CMV-seronegative.

The CDR3 loop is CASSWDYSNTGELFF. The CDR3 DNA is TGTGCCAGCAGCTGGGACTATTCGAACACCGGGGAGCTGTTTTTT. This chain links TRBV5-5 with TRBJ2-2; the match to TRBD2 covers 7 bases. CDR3 length equals 15 residues. Germline V gene lookup returns CDR1 SGHKS and CDR2 YYEKEE (reference sequence). V shed 3 bases and J 0 bases; nucleotides not matched to a gene: 2. Together with reference TRBV5-5 and TRBJ2-2, the CDR3 gives the full variable domain: DAGVTQSPTHLIKTRGQQVTLRCSPISGHKSVSWYQQVLGQGPQFIFQYYEKEERGRGNFPDRFSARQFPNYSSELNVNALLLGDSALYLCASSWDYSNTGELFFGEGSRLTVL.

The V and J genes are TRBV28 and TRBJ1-6; D unclear. The germline V and J ends were trimmed by 8 bases and 0 bases, with 14 bases remaining between them. CDR3 length equals 16 residues. Germline V gene data show CDR1 as MDHEN and CDR2 as SYDVKM. This chain's CDR3 is CASGIERSSYNSPLHF. DNA for the CDR3: TGTGCCAGCGGTATCGAGCGGAGCTCCTATAATTCACCCCTCCACTTT.

V and J are TRBV4-2 and TRBJ2-1; the match to TRBD2 covers 15 bases. Trimming took 6 bases from V and 7 from J; bases not matched to a gene: 10. Per germline, CDR1 LGHNA and CDR2 YNFKEQ. This CDR3 is 17 amino acids long. The DNA for the CDR3 is TGTGCCAGCAGACCCGGACTAGCGGGAGGGCCAGTGAATGAGCAGTTCTTC. Its translation: CASRPGLAGGPVNEQFF.

CDR3 sequence: CASSPLRVAGAGNEQFF. CDR3 coding DNA: TGTGCCAGCTCACCACTTCGGGTAGCGGGGGCAGGCAATGAGCAGTTCTTC. The rearrangement joins TRBV18 to TRBJ2-1, with 9 bases identical to TRBD2. Trimming removed 1 base from V and 6 bases from J; junction bases left unmatched: 10. Looked up from germline, CDR1 is KGHSH and CDR2 is LQKENI. This CDR3 has 17 amino acids.

In DNA form, the CDR3 reads TGTGCCGTAGGACTAGCGGTCTACGAGCAGTACTTC. It is translated as CAVGLAVYEQYF. V and J are TRBV2 and TRBJ2-7; 10 nucleotides line up with TRBD2. Germline CDR1 is SNHLY and CDR2 is FYNNEI. The CDR3 runs 12 residues. The V segment lost 11 bases and the J segment 3 bases; nucleotides outside the gene matches: 4.

The chain is built from TRBV7-2 and TRBJ1-3; D is perhaps TRBD1 (6 bases). Germline V gene sequence: CDR1 SGHTA, CDR2 FQGNSA. The CDR3 loop spans 15 amino acids. V dropped 6 bases and J dropped 0 bases, with 12 bases sitting between them. CDR3 in DNA: TGTGCCAGCAGTACCGGACAGATCTCTGGAAACACCATATATTTT. It encodes CASSTGQISGNTIYF.

This rearrangement joins TRBV11-3 to TRBJ2-3; 11 nucleotides align to TRBD1. V trimming: 5 bases; J trimming: 3 bases; junction bases outside the gene matches: 7. Germline CDR1 reads SGHNT; CDR2 reads YENEEA. This CDR3 spans 16 amino acids. CDR3 sequence: CASSRMGTGGTDTQYF. The CDR3 DNA reads TGTGCCAGCAGCCGCATGGGGACAGGGGGGACAGATACGCAGTATTTT.

The J gene is TRBJ1-3, the V gene TRBV6-1; D gene ambiguous. Looked up from germline, CDR1 is MNHNS and CDR2 is SASEGT. V was clipped by 8 bases and J by 2 bases, with 10 bases between them. The CDR3 is made up of 13 amino acids. The CDR3 sequence: CASEGRPGNTIYF. CDR3 in DNA: TGTGCCAGCGAAGGGAGACCTGGAAACACCATATATTTT.

The gene calls are TRBV13 and TRBJ2-7; 8 nucleotides agree with TRBD1. The CDR3 spans 15 residues. V trimming: 5 bases; J trimming: 0 bases; junction bases outside the gene matches: 6. CDR1 and CDR2 from the germline V gene are PRHDT and FYEKMQ (reference sequence). CDR3 sequence (DNA): TGTGCCAGCAGCCTCTCTGGGACAGGCTCCTACGAGCAGTACTTC. Amino acids: CASSLSGTGSYEQYF.

The chain links TRBV5-1 to TRBJ1-2; TRBD1 agrees at 7 bases. The germline gives CDR1 SGHRS, CDR2 YFSETQ. The CDR3 sequence is 15 residues long. After removal of 0 bases from V and 4 bases from J, the junction contained 6 bases not matched to a gene. The CDR3 DNA sequence: TGCGCCAGCAGCTTGGATCCGGACAGGACCTATGGCTACACCTTC. Protein sequence: CASSLDPDRTYGYTF.

The chain couples TRBV11-2 to TRBJ1-6; no clear D. Looked up from germline, CDR1 is SGHAT and CDR2 is FQNNGV. CDR3 length: 14 residues. Trimming removed 5 bases from V and 7 bases from J, with 12 bases in between. The CDR3 coding sequence is TGTGCCAGCAGCATCGGACTCCCGAATTCACCCCTCCACTTT. Translating it yields CASSIGLPNSPLHF. Filled out from reference TRBV11-2 and TRBJ1-6, the complete variable domain reads EAGVAQSPRYKIIEKRQSVAFWCNPISGHATLYWYQQILGQGPKLLIQFQNNGVVDDSQLPKDRFSAERLKGVDSTLKIQPAKLEDSAVYLCASSIGLPNSPLHFGNGTRLTVT.

The chain recombines TRBV7-2 with TRBJ2-3; D is possibly TRBD2 (5 bases). Trimming cost V 1 base and J 3 bases, with 11 bases left between them. The CDR3 length is 15 residues. Looked up from germline, CDR1 is SGHTA and CDR2 is FQGNSA. The CDR3 reads CASSLVGVATDTQYF. The CDR3 nucleotides read TGTGCCAGCAGCTTAGTCGGCGTAGCGACAGATACGCAGTATTTT. The variable domain in full, with the rest retrieved from reference TRBV7-2 and TRBJ2-3, is GAGVSQSPSNKVTEKGKDVELRCDPISGHTALYWYRQSLGQGLEFLIYFQGNSAPDKSGLPSDRFSAERTGGSVSTLTIQRTQQEDSAVYLCASSLVGVATDTQYFGPGTRLTVL.

This chain links TRBV4-2 with TRBJ1-3; a weak D match, TRBD1 (5 bases). CDR3 size: 17 residues. From germline, CDR1 is LGHNA and CDR2 YNFKEQ. Trimming cost V 1 base and J 0 bases, with 13 bases left between them. The CDR3 spells CASSQAGGVSSGNTIYF. DNA of the CDR3: TGTGCCAGCAGCCAAGCCGGGGGGGTCAGCTCTGGAAACACCATATATTTT.

J is TRBJ2-3 and V is TRBV9; D is unclear. From germline, CDR1 is SGDLS and CDR2 YYNGEE. CDR3 length: 13 residues. The V gene lost 4 bases and the J gene lost 6 bases, with 12 bases spanning the gap. This CDR3 reads CASSYGTEDTQYF. Here the CDR3 DNA reads TGTGCCAGCAGCTACGGAACGGAGGATACGCAGTATTTT.

V gene TRBV4-3 combines with J gene TRBJ2-1; tentative D call: TRBD2 (7 bases). In germline, CDR1 is LGHNA, CDR2 YSLEER. The CDR3 is made up of 16 amino acids. The ends were cut back, 1 base at V and 8 bases at J, with 18 bases in the middle. The CDR3 DNA reads TGCGCCAGCAGCCAAGGAGTAGGGGGGGCCGGGCATGAGCAGTTCTTC. Translating gives CASSQGVGGAGHEQFF.

This chain joins TRBV10-2 and TRBJ2-1, with 7 nucleotides matching TRBD2. V was clipped by 11 bases and J by 3 bases; unmatched bases: 10. The CDR3 totals 14 residues. Germline CDR1 and CDR2: WSHSY and SAAADI. In DNA form, the CDR3 reads TGCGCCGGAGGAGCGGGAAGGGTCTACAATGAGCAGTTCTTC. This codes for CAGGAGRVYNEQFF.

The chain carries TRBV13 and TRBJ2-5; D call uncertain. V was shortened by 5 bases and J by 2 bases, with 6 bases between the two germline ends. The CDR3 length is 12 residues. Germline V lookup: CDR1 PRHDT, CDR2 FYEKMQ (reference sequence). The CDR3 here is CASSRKQETQYF. The CDR3 bases are TGTGCCAGCAGCCGTAAACAAGAGACCCAGTACTTC.

The gene calls are TRBV7-9 and TRBJ2-1; TRBD1 might be the D (6 bases). Germline CDR1 is SEHNR and CDR2 is FQNEAQ (reference sequence). The V end was cut by 5 bases, the J end by 9 bases, with 26 bases between. The CDR3 extends over 17 amino acids. CDR3 sequence reads: CASSPLTTGWSAGEQFF. The CDR3 coding sequence is TGTGCCAGCAGCCCGTTAACGACAGGTTGGAGTGCAGGTGAGCAGTTCTTC.

In regard to this clone: The junction and the germline gene differ at one end; a read error may be behind it. The chain combines TRBV28 with TRBJ1-1, with 10 bases fitting TRBD1. Germline lookup yields CDR1 MDHEN and CDR2 SYDVKM. This CDR3 is 14 amino acids long. The CDR3 loop reads CASSPPPGQGKGIF. As DNA, the CDR3 is TGTGCCAGCAGCCCACCCCCGGGACAGGGGAAAGGCATCTTT.